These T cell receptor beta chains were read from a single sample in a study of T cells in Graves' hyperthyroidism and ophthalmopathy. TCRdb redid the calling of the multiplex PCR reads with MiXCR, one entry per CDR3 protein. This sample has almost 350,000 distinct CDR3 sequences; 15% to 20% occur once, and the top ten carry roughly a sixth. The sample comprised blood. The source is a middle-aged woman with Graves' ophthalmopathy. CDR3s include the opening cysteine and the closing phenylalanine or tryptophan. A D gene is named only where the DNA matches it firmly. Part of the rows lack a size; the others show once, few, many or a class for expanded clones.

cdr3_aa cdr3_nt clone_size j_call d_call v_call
CASSEAQFYNSPLHF TGTGCCAGCAGTGAAGCGCAGTTTTATAATTCACCCCTCCACTTT many TRBJ1-6 - TRBV6-1
CATSDIGTWETQYF TGTGCCACCAGTGATATCGGGACCTGGGAGACCCAGTACTTC many TRBJ2-5 - TRBV24-1
CASSLVGLADRNTGELFF TGCGCCAGCAGCTTGGTGGGACTAGCGGACAGGAACACCGGGGAGCTGTTTTTT many TRBJ2-2 TRBD2 TRBV5-1
CASSVELAGGTQYF TGTGCCAGCAGCGTAGAGCTAGCGGGAGGGACCCAGTACTTC many TRBJ2-5 TRBD2 TRBV9
CASTDTQGANTGELFF TGTGCCAGCACCGATACCCAGGGGGCGAACACCGGGGAGCTGTTTTTT few TRBJ2-2 TRBD1 TRBV27
CSARDRLGGQETQYF TGCAGTGCTAGAGATCGTCTTGGGGGCCAAGAGACCCAGTACTTC many TRBJ2-5 - TRBV20-1
CASSLDRAGETQYF TGTGCCAGCAGCTTAGACAGGGCGGGAGAGACCCAGTACTTC many TRBJ2-5 - TRBV13
CASSLTVKGDGYTF TGTGCCAGCAGCTTAACGGTAAAGGGAGATGGCTACACCTTC many TRBJ1-2 - TRBV7-3
CASSQGTSGTDYGYTF TGTGCCAGCAGCCAAGGCACTTCCGGGACGGACTATGGCTACACCTTC - TRBJ1-2 - TRBV3-1
CASQEVAGELFF TGCGCCAGCCAGGAGGTCGCCGGGGAGCTGTTTTTT many TRBJ2-2 - TRBV10-2
CSVELQGGYTF TGCAGCGTTGAGTTACAGGGTGGCTACACCTTC many TRBJ1-2 - TRBV29-1
CASSYTGLHKTSGASYEQYF TGTGCCAGCAGTTATACAGGCCTACATAAGACTAGCGGGGCCTCCTACGAGCAGTACTTC many TRBJ2-7 TRBD2 TRBV6-2/TRBV6-3
CASSLGQGEANTEAFF TGTGCCAGCAGTTTGGGACAGGGGGAGGCGAACACTGAAGCTTTCTTT - TRBJ1-1 TRBD1 TRBV12-3/TRBV12-4
CSVEGTGSEAFF TGCAGCGTTGAAGGGACAGGATCTGAAGCTTTCTTT - TRBJ1-1 TRBD1 TRBV29-1
CASSFTTETQYF TGTGCCAGCAGCTTCACGACGGAGACCCAGTACTTC - TRBJ2-5 - TRBV11-2
CASRIGGAPLHF TGTGCCAGCAGAATAGGCGGGGCACCCCTCCACTTT many TRBJ1-6 - TRBV28
CASRDNSNTGELFF TGTGCCAGCAGGGACAACTCGAACACCGGGGAGCTGTTTTTT many TRBJ2-2 - TRBV2
CASSIRTGTLDGYTF TGTGCCAGTAGTATTCGGACCGGGACATTGGATGGCTACACCTTC - TRBJ1-2 - TRBV19
CASSLLNTIYF TGTGCCAGCAGCTTATTAAACACCATATATTTT many TRBJ1-3 - TRBV7-2
CASSLEGGEAEAFF TGCGCCAGCAGCTTGGAAGGGGGCGAGGCTGAAGCTTTCTTT many TRBJ1-1 TRBD1 TRBV5-1
CASRSETRTGELFF TGTGCCAGCAGATCCGAGACGCGCACCGGGGAGCTGTTTTTT once TRBJ2-2 - TRBV6-1
CASGRTQEAFF TGTGCCAGCGGACGGACTCAGGAAGCTTTCTTT many TRBJ1-1 - TRBV6-1
CASGGVGTGTEQYF TGTGCCAGCGGCGGGGTTGGGACAGGGACCGAGCAGTACTTC - TRBJ2-7 TRBD1 TRBV6-1
CSAGTDREGTEAFF TGCAGTGCGGGAACGGACAGAGAGGGGACTGAAGCTTTCTTT many TRBJ1-1 - TRBV20-1
CATSSDRVVGGYTF TGTGCCACCAGCAGCGACAGGGTGGTCGGTGGCTACACCTTC - TRBJ1-2 TRBD1 TRBV15
CASSFGRDADTQYF TGTGCCAGCAGTTTCGGGAGAGATGCAGATACGCAGTATTTT many TRBJ2-3 - TRBV12-3/TRBV12-4
CASSLAGLAAYQETQYF TGTGCCAGCAGCTTAGCGGGACTAGCGGCTTACCAAGAGACCCAGTACTTC many TRBJ2-5 TRBD2 TRBV7-6
CASSSGSVTGELFF TGTGCCAGCAGTAGCGGGAGTGTTACCGGGGAGCTGTTTTTT many TRBJ2-2 TRBD2 TRBV7-2
CASSTIAGGRNEQYF TGTGCCAGCAGTACCATAGCGGGAGGGCGCAACGAGCAGTACTTC many TRBJ2-7 TRBD2 TRBV6-5
CSARSDRGETEAFF TGCAGTGCTAGAAGCGACAGGGGGGAGACTGAAGCTTTCTTT many TRBJ1-1 TRBD1 TRBV20-1
CASSLLPRSLGNYEQYF TGTGCCAGCAGTTTATTGCCCCGTTCACTCGGGAACTACGAGCAGTACTTC few TRBJ2-7 - TRBV28
CASRGAGGSEQYF TGTGCCAGCAGGGGAGCGGGAGGATCTGAGCAGTACTTC - TRBJ2-7 TRBD2 TRBV6-1
CAWSINRETQYF TGTGCCTGGAGTATCAACAGGGAGACCCAGTACTTC - TRBJ2-5 - TRBV30
CSAPRQGRVYGYTF TGCAGTGCCCCGCGGCAGGGTAGAGTCTATGGCTACACCTTC once TRBJ1-2 - TRBV20-1
CASSFGAYAEAFF TGTGCCAGCAGTTTTGGGGCGTACGCTGAAGCTTTCTTT many TRBJ1-1 - TRBV28
CASSLRRLYEQYF TGTGCCAGCAGCCTGCGACGGCTCTACGAGCAGTACTTC many TRBJ2-7 - TRBV27
CASSEFRQQVNTEAFF TGTGCCAGCAGTGAATTTCGGCAGCAGGTGAACACTGAAGCTTTCTTT - TRBJ1-1 - TRBV6-1
CASSSETWDFGKLFF TGTGCCAGCAGTTCCGAGACATGGGATTTTGGAAAACTGTTTTTT many TRBJ1-4 - TRBV2
CSARDKNRGVRYTEAFF TGCAGTGCTAGAGACAAGAACAGGGGGGTGAGGTACACTGAAGCTTTCTTT many TRBJ1-1 TRBD1 TRBV20-1
CSVVSAGTYEQYF TGCAGCGTTGTTTCTGCGGGAACGTACGAGCAGTACTTC once TRBJ2-7 - TRBV29-1